One T cell receptor beta chain is described in this entry. It has no known antigen specificity. No qualities accompany the bases; no much larger clone lies one base away. The data were taken from a study of Ad26.COV2.S vaccination and SARS-CoV-2 variants (dated by TCRdb to the early 2020s). Concerning the study at large: Vaccine-arm donors came from COV1001, a multicentre, randomized, double-blind, placebo-controlled phase I-IIa trial of Ad26.COV2.S in healthy adults. Trial participants were randomized into five groups of five: low-dose or high-dose Ad26.COV2.S given once or twice, or placebo on both occasions. The TCR-sequenced set comprised approximately 30 samples: around 20 Ad26.COV2.S vaccine recipients, 5 placebo recipients and 8 SARS-CoV-2 convalescent individuals. Ad26.COV2.S was given intramuscularly at 5x10^10 or 1x10^11 viral particles, as a single shot or as two shots 56 days apart. The specificity and breadth of SARS-CoV-2-reactive T cell receptors after Ad26.COV2.S vaccination were assessed by TCRbeta repertoire sequencing. Investigators did not know the trial group allocation while performing experiments and assessing outcomes. Broader findings and caveats from the paper: Higher spike-specific TCR breadth was observed in Ad26.COV2.S recipients than in placebo recipients (P = 0.0014). The study lacked the statistical power to compare responses across vaccine doses or regimens. Substantial breadth of spike-specific CD8+ and CD4+ T cell responses was reported after vaccination. According to the authors, total T cell responses may have been underestimated by the TCR breadth and depth analyses. Vaccine and placebo recipients had similar non-spike TCR breadth, a finding consistent with the vaccine containing only spike.

The immunoSEQ Assay was the method used to sequence TCRbeta CDR3 regions. After extraction, genomic DNA underwent amplification by bias-controlled multiplex PCR, followed by high-throughput sequencing. The authors processed their data as follows. To quantify the absolute abundance of every unique TCRbeta CDR3 region, sequences were collapsed and filtered. T cell fraction was estimated by normalization of TCRbeta template counts to usable DNA, with usable DNA being measured through amplification of reference genes present in all nucleated cells. Repertoire TCRs were annotated as SARS-CoV-2-specific when V gene, CDR3 amino acid sequence and J gene were exactly matched to a known reactive TCR set. MIRA supplied the reference SARS-CoV-2 TCR set, which was filtered for enrichment in COVID-19-positive ImmuneCODE repertoires so that public or cross-reactive TCRs were removed. Based on the MIRA antigens, annotated TCRs were further analysed at the level of specific ORF or position within ORF. Breadth was defined as annotated unique rearrangements over total unique productive rearrangements; depth was the summed frequency of those rearrangements. Two-sided Wilcoxon rank-sum tests were applied when comparing TCR breadth between groups. TCRdb took this table from immuneACCESS and kept in-frame rearrangements with V and J called. Such tables lack part of the clones; where checked against another copy, unresolved V genes explain under half of the gap, and the rest is unexplained. The DNA was the basis for D and trimming; V, J and clone size are from that table. The sample table records over 400,000 clones; roughly 90% of these occur just once. The ten most abundant clones make up about 1.7% of the sample.

What the treatment or condition label conveys for this sample: 19 received Ad26.COV2.S at low or high dose, single or two shots; five or six received placebo; per-sample allocation not given. Repertoires of vaccine and placebo recipients were sequenced from samples taken on day 63 after the first injection. Cohort 1b enrolled roughly 25 adults aged 18-55 years at a single site in Boston, USA, between 29 July and 7 August 2020. As a vaccine, Ad26.COV2.S was a replication-incompetent adenovirus type 26 vector that expressed a prefusion-stabilized SARS-CoV-2 spike protein derived from the original Wuhan strain. Deletion took 0 bases off V and 5 bases off J, with a span of 17 bases between the germline ends. Reading from cysteine to phenylalanine, the CDR3 counts 16 amino acids. CDR3 DNA is the only sequence kept; it has 48 bases, read in frame from the first base. The germline V gene yields SGHRS for CDR1 and YFSETQ for CDR2.

The sample here was peripheral blood, taken in a trial of Ad26.COV2.S vaccine versus placebo. The source of this sequence is a person between 18 and 65 years old who received the Ad26.COV2.S COVID-19 vaccine or a placebo. The rearrangement joined TRBV5-1 to TRBJ2-5; TRBD1 is possibly the D segment (5 matching bases). This receptor has the CDR3 CASSLEGSGLGETQYF. The nucleotides read TGCGCCAGCAGCTTGGAAGGGTCAGGGCTGGGGGAGACCCAGTACTTC.